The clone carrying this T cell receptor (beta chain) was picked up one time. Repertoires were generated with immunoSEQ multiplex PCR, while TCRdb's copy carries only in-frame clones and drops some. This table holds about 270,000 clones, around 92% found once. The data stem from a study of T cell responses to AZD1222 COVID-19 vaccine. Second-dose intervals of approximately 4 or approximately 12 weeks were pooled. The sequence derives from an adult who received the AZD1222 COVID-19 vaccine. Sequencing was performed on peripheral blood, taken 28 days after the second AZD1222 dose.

CDR3 DNA sequence: TGTGCCAGTAGTATCTCGCCAGGGGACAATCAGCCCCAGCATTTT. This codes for CASSISPGDNQPQHF. V usage is TRBV19 and J usage is TRBJ1-5; D possibly corresponds to TRBD1 (6 bases). The CDR3 is made up of 15 amino acids. Trimming stripped 3 bases from V and 3 bases from J, with 12 bases between. Germline-derived CDR1 and CDR2 are LNHDA and SQIVND (reference sequence).